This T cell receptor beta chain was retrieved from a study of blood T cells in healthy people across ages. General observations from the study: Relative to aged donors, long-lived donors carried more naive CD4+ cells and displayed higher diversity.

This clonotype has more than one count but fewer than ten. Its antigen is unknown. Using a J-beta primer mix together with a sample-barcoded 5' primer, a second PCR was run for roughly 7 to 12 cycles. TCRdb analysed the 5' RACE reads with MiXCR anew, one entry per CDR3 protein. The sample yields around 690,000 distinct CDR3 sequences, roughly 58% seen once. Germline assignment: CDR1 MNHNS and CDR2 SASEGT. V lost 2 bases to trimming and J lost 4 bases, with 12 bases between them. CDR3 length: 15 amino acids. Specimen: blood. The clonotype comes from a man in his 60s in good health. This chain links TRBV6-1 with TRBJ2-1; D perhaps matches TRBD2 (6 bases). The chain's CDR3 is CASSEQEGWYNEQFF. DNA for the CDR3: TGTGCCAGCAGTGAACAGGAGGGGTGGTACAATGAGCAGTTCTTC.